Each of the 4 T cell receptor beta chains below was sequenced from the same sample in a study of ipilimumab plus nivolumab after autologous stem cell transplantation. Libraries were prepared by immunoSEQ multiplex PCR; TCRdb keeps only in-frame clonotypes and omits some of them. The table has about 12,000 clones, 69% seen once. The sample consisted of PBMCs, taken in a trial of ipilimumab plus nivolumab as post-transplant consolidation. Source of these receptors: a male donor with diffuse large B-cell lymphoma.

The chain recombines TRBV19 with TRBJ1-1; perhaps TRBD1 as D (6 bases). The germline V gene encodes CDR1 LNHDA and CDR2 SQIVND (reference sequence). The CDR3 consists of 14 residues. Deletions cut 0 bases from V and 1 base from J, with 6 bases between. CDR3 DNA: TGTGCCAGTAGTATAGACAGGGGGAACACTGAAGCTTTCTTT. This gives the protein CASSIDRGNTEAFF.

This clone occurred once. The chain uses TRBV6-1 and TRBJ1-1; TRBD1 aligns across 7 bases. The V gene's germline CDR1 is MNHNS and CDR2 SASEGT. Trimming at V came to 2 bases and at J to 4 bases, leaving 4 bases not matched to a gene. The CDR3 extends over 14 amino acids. CDR3 nucleotides: TGTGCCAGCAGTGAATCTCAGGGGGTCACTGAAGCTTTCTTT. The encoded protein is CASSESQGVTEAFF.

In its sample, this clone was seen once. The chain recombines TRBV5-1 with TRBJ1-2; D is unresolved. Germline V gene data show CDR1 as SGHRS and CDR2 as YFSETQ. The CDR3 is made up of 14 amino acids. V lost 3 bases and J 4 bases, leaving 13 bases between the germline ends. The DNA for the CDR3 is TGCGCCAGCAGCTCCCATAAGGGAGGCTATGGCTACACCTTC. Its translation: CASSSHKGGYGYTF.

The chain uses TRBV14 and TRBJ2-5; no definite D call. The J call is doubtful: the DNA matches TRBJ2-7 better. This CDR3 region has 13 residues. The V gene's germline CDR1 is SGHDN and CDR2 FVKESK. CDR3: CASSQEANSEQYF. Here the CDR3 DNA reads TGTGCCAGCAGCCAAGAAGCAAACAGCGAGCAGTACTTC.